These T cell receptor beta chains were read from a single sample in a study of blood T cell repertoires in COVID-19. Profiling relied on immunoSEQ multiplex PCR, and the TCRdb table lists in-frame clones only, not all of them. This table holds approximately 240,000 clones, around nine tenths found once. Sequenced input: peripheral blood. The source of these receptors is a woman aged 40-49 years who had recovered from COVID-19. The CDR3 runs from the conserved cysteine through the conserved F or W. A D gene is named only where the DNA matches it firmly. Size is omitted from some rows. Given values are once, few, many or a class for expanded clones.

abundance | j_gene | v_gene | d_gene | CDR3nt | CDR3aa
- | TRBJ1-1 | TRBV6-5 | TRBD1 | TGTGCCAGCAGTTACTCGGGACAGGGAAACACTGAAGCTTTCTTT | CASSYSGQGNTEAFF
- | TRBJ2-5 | TRBV7-9 | - | TGTGCCAGCAGCTTGGGCAGGGCGGAAGAGACCCAGTACTTC | CASSLGRAEETQYF
- | TRBJ2-4 | TRBV29-1 | TRBD2 | TGCAGCGTTGAATTGGGGGGGAAAGCCAAAAACATTCAGTACTTC | CSVELGGKAKNIQYF
- | TRBJ2-1 | TRBV5-8 | TRBD2 | TGTGCCAGCAGCTATGGCGTAAGCGGGAATAACAATGAGCAGTTCTTC | CASSYGVSGNNNEQFF
- | TRBJ2-3 | TRBV4-2 | TRBD2 | TGTGCCAGCAGCGAAGCGGGGGGGCGCACAGATACGCAGTATTTT | CASSEAGGRTDTQYF
- | TRBJ2-5 | TRBV2 | TRBD2 | TGTGCCAGCAGTGAAAGGATAGCGGGGAGCGGAGAGACCCAGTACTTC | CASSERIAGSGETQYF
- | TRBJ2-6 | TRBV7-2 | - | TGTGCCAGCAGCTACAGGTTCTCCTCTGGGGCCAACGTCCTGACTTTC | CASSYRFSSGANVLTF
- | TRBJ1-3 | TRBV19 | - | TGTGCCAGTAGTGCCGCGTTATACCGGTACCTGTCTGGAAACACCATATATTTT | CASSAALYRYLSGNTIYF
- | TRBJ2-1 | TRBV9 | TRBD2 | TGTGCCAGCAGCGTAGGAGGTGGCGGGGGGGCCTACAATGAGCAGTTCTTC | CASSVGGGGGAYNEQFF
few | TRBJ1-3 | TRBV7-3 | TRBD1 | TGTGCCATGTCGACAGGGTCCCGTTCTGGAAACACCATATATTTT | CAMSTGSRSGNTIYF
- | TRBJ2-7 | TRBV4-1 | TRBD2 | TGCGCCAGCAGCCAGGGGGGGACTCGGGACGAGCAGTACTTC | CASSQGGTRDEQYF
- | TRBJ2-2 | TRBV6-5 | TRBD1 | TGTGCCAGCACCGTGGACAGGGGGAACACCGGGGAGCTGTTTTTT | CASTVDRGNTGELFF
- | TRBJ2-7 | TRBV6-2/TRBV6-3 | - | TGTGCCAGCAGCCCACTCCGGACAGCCTCCTACGAGCAGTACTTC | CASSPLRTASYEQYF
- | TRBJ1-4 | TRBV6-1 | TRBD1 | TGTGCCAGCAGTGAACGCAGAACGGGACAGGGTGGTGAAAAACTGTTTTTT | CASSERRTGQGGEKLFF
few | TRBJ2-7 | TRBV30 | TRBD2 | TGTGCCTGGAAAGGGACTAGCGGGCCCTACGAGCAGTACTTC | CAWKGTSGPYEQYF
- | TRBJ2-7 | TRBV6-2/TRBV6-3 | - | TGTGCCAGCAGTTACGGGCGGGGCTCCTACGAGCAGTACTTC | CASSYGRGSYEQYF
- | TRBJ2-3 | TRBV7-2 | TRBD2 | TGTGCCAGCAGCTTTCCCATAGCGGGAGGCACAGATACGCAGTATTTT | CASSFPIAGGTDTQYF
- | TRBJ2-1 | TRBV27 | TRBD2 | TGTGCCAGCAGTCTGACTAGCCCAATCGACAATGAGCAGTTCTTC | CASSLTSPIDNEQFF
- | TRBJ1-5 | TRBV24-1 | TRBD1 | TGTGCCACTGGACAGGGGGATCAGCCCCAGCATTTT | CATGQGDQPQHF
- | TRBJ2-1 | TRBV5-1 | TRBD1 | TGCGCCAGCAGCTTGGGGGACAGGCCCTACAATGAGCAGTTCTTC | CASSLGDRPYNEQFF
- | TRBJ1-5 | TRBV30 | - | TGTGCCTGGAGTGGGGGGCGGAATAGCAATCAGCCCCAGCATTTT | CAWSGGRNSNQPQHF
few | TRBJ1-5 | TRBV10-3 | - | TGTGCCATCAACTCCGGGGGCAATCAGCCCCAGCATTTT | CAINSGGNQPQHF
- | TRBJ1-4 | TRBV5-1 | - | TGCGCCGGGCGCATCGGTCCGGCGAATGAAAAACTGTTTTTT | CAGRIGPANEKLFF
once | TRBJ1-2 | TRBV25-1 | - | TGTGCCAGCAGTAATCCAGGGTATGGCTACACCTTC | CASSNPGYGYTF
- | TRBJ2-1 | TRBV7-8 | - | TGTGCCAGCAGCTTAGTGCTGGGGGGTCCTCCCTACAATGAGCAGTTCTTC | CASSLVLGGPPYNEQFF
- | TRBJ2-7 | TRBV7-8 | TRBD1 | TGTGCCAGCAGACTGGCAGGGGGCTACGAGCAGTACTTC | CASRLAGGYEQYF
- | TRBJ2-7 | TRBV4-1 | - | TGCGCCAGCAGCCACCCGACGGGGGACTACGAGCAGTACTTC | CASSHPTGDYEQYF
- | TRBJ2-2 | TRBV9 | - | TGTGCCAGCAGCGTAGCGTCAGGGCCGAACACCGGGGAGCTGTTTTTT | CASSVASGPNTGELFF
- | TRBJ1-2 | TRBV19 | - | TGTGCCAGTACCCCAGATCCAGGAAGCGGCTACACCTTC | CASTPDPGSGYTF
- | TRBJ1-2 | TRBV10-3 | - | TGTGCCACCAAAAGTACGACAGCTTTTAACTATGGCTACACCTTC | CATKSTTAFNYGYTF
- | TRBJ2-7 | TRBV12-3/TRBV12-4 | - | TGTGCCAGCAGTTTATCTAGCCGGGACGAGCAGTACTTC | CASSLSSRDEQYF
- | TRBJ2-1 | TRBV3-1/TRBV3-2 | - | TGTGCCAGCAGCCAAGATACGACCAGCGGAACCTACAATGAGCAGTTCTTC | CASSQDTTSGTYNEQFF
- | TRBJ2-3 | TRBV28 | TRBD1 | TGTGCCAGCAGTCCACGGACAGGGAGCACAGATACGCAGTATTTT | CASSPRTGSTDTQYF
- | TRBJ2-2 | TRBV15 | - | TGTGCCACCAGCAGAAGGGCAGGGGAAACCGGGGAGCTGTTTTTT | CATSRRAGETGELFF
- | TRBJ1-6 | TRBV12-3/TRBV12-4 | - | TGTGCCAGCGGCAGCTCCTATAATTCACCCCTCCACTTT | CASGSSYNSPLHF